This TCR beta chain was sequenced for a study of cytotoxic CD8 clonotypes in ibrutinib-treated CLL (dated by TCRdb to the early 2020s). As for the study more broadly: The cohort had eleven to twelve relapsed/refractory and around 14 treatment-naive patients; 17 to 18 were IGHV unmutated. Partial responses were observed in some 24 patients and complete responses in 2; after a median follow-up of 68 months, remission was maintained in 15 or so patients and progression was observed in approximately 12. The response samples were drawn at a median of 12 months into treatment, with a range of about 6 to 40 months. An average of approximately 260,000 productive templates and approximately 91,000 productive rearrangements was obtained per sample. Longitudinal samples were obtainable from about 30% of the roughly 90 participants in the trial. Cryopreserved peripheral blood mononuclear cells were obtained before treatment, at response, and at either sustained remission or disease progression. All remission and progressive disease samples were collected while patients were still receiving ibrutinib. The full study reports these points: Baseline clonality exceeded that of age-matched healthy donors and correlated strongly with circulating CD8+ T-cell counts. Public clonotypes were rare and either shrank or stayed stable during treatment, and the rise in clonality at ibrutinib response reflected expansion of private clonotypes. Clonality increased at ibrutinib response, stayed stable in sustained remission, and fell back toward baseline at progression. Sampling times were not matched between sustained-remission and progressing patients, and lymph node repertoires were not studied.

This clone was recorded many times. Its antigen is still unknown. No quality values exist for individual bases; no much larger clone is one base distant. The sample's time point label, in plain terms: roughly 12 months on ibrutinib. For TCR beta library preparation, roughly 2 micrograms of genomic DNA were extracted from the cryopreserved PBMCs. Longitudinal blood samples from CLL patients on ibrutinib monotherapy were analyzed using high-throughput TCR beta sequencing. The patients took part in an open-label, single-center phase 2 trial of ibrutinib monotherapy. CDR1 and CDR2 were assigned from the germline V gene as MGHDK and SYGVNS. Trimming removed 7 bases from V and 0 bases from J; the gene matches leave 13 bases unexplained. The CDR3 goes from the cysteine to the phenylalanine over 17 residues. The CDR3 DNA has 51 bases and is translated from base 1. A MiSeq instrument was used for deep resolution sequencing, which targeted depths ranging from 1 in 1 million up to 1 in 200,000 T cells, with coverage averaging 10x for each clonotype. TCR beta libraries were generated with the immunoSEQ hsTCRB Kit. In the authors' own workflow: The data were analyzed with ImmunoSEQ Analyzer and ImmunoSEQ Data Assistant, and V, D and J gene assignments followed IMGT definitions. Clonality was computed as one minus normalized Shannon entropy of productive rearrangement frequencies, ranging from 0 to 1. Only overrepresented clonotypes making up at least 0.05% of each patient's repertoire were included in the public clonotype analysis. Some 13 age-matched healthy donor repertoires from immuneACCESS served as clonality controls. TCRdb obtained this table from immuneACCESS and retained in-frame rearrangements with V and J assigned. These tables miss some clones; where compared with another copy, unresolved V genes account for less than half of the shortfall, and the remainder is unexplained. V and J calls and clone size follow that table, whereas D and trimming were derived from the DNA. This sample has about 200,000 clones in its table, and nearly 80% of those were observed once. Of the sample, over 9.5% is held by the ten largest clones.

This sequence uses TRBV25-1 and TRBJ2-3; the central 7 bases match TRBD1. The material sequenced was PBMCs, taken after 12 months of ibrutinib treatment. The clonotype was recovered from a human donor with chronic lymphocytic leukemia. The CDR3 has the sequence CASTLTGDFPSTDTQYF. The DNA reads TGTGCCAGCACCCTAACAGGGGATTTCCCTAGCACAGATACGCAGTATTTT.